This T cell receptor (beta chain) originates from a study of blood T cell repertoires in COVID-19. Study summary: Samples came from the United States, Italy and Spain, spanning acute and convalescent COVID-19. PBMCs, B-cell-depleted T cells, or T cells provided the cDNA or gDNA that made up the material.

Original processing notes: How many nucleated cells were present was estimated from reference gene primer amplification. Clones were read by immunoSEQ multiplex PCR, and TCRdb kept only the in-frame ones, dropping some. V, J and clone size derive from that table, while D and trimming were established from the DNA sequence. The data show roughly 150,000 clones, about 80% seen once. This clone was detected once. Germline-derived CDR1 and CDR2 are SGHRS and YFSETQ. Trimming left V 0 bases short and J 3 bases short, with 10 bases between. The CDR3 is 14 amino acids. V usage is TRBV5-1 and J usage is TRBJ2-7; D gene uncertain. The sequencing input was peripheral blood. The sequence was collected from an elderly woman with acute or convalescent COVID-19. CDR3 sequence reads: CASSLAATNYEQYF. The DNA for the CDR3 is TGCGCCAGCAGCTTGGCCGCCACAAACTACGAGCAGTACTTC.